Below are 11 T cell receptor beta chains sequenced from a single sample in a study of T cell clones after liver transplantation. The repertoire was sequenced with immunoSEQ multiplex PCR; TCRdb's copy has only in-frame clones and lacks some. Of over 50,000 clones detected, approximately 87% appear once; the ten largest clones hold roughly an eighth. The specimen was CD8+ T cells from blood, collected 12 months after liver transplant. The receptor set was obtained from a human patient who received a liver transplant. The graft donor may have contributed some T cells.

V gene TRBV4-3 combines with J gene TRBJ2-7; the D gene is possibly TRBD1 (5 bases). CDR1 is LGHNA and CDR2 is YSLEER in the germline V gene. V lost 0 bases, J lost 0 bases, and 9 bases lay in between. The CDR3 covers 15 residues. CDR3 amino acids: CASSQEAGLSYEQYF. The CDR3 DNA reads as TGCGCCAGCAGCCAAGAGGCAGGGCTCTCCTACGAGCAGTACTTC.

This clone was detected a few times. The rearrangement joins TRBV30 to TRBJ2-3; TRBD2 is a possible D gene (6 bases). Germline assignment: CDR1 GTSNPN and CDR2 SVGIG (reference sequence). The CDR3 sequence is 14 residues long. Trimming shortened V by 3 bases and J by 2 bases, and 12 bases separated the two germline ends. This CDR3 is CAWSLAGYTDTQYF. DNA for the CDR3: TGTGCCTGGAGCCTCGCGGGGTACACAGATACGCAGTATTTT.

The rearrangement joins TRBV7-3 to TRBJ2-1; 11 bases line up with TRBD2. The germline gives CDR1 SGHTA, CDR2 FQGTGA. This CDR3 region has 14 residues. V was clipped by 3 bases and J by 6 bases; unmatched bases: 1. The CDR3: CASSFSGRANEQFF. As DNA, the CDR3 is TGTGCCAGCAGCTTTAGCGGGAGGGCCAATGAGCAGTTCTTC. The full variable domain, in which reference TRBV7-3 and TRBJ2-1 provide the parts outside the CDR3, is GAGVSQTPSNKVTEKGKYVELRCDPISGHTALYWYRQSLGQGPEFLIYFQGTGAADDSGLPNDRFFAVRPEGSVSTLKIQRTERGDSAVYLCASSFSGRANEQFFGPGTRLTVL.

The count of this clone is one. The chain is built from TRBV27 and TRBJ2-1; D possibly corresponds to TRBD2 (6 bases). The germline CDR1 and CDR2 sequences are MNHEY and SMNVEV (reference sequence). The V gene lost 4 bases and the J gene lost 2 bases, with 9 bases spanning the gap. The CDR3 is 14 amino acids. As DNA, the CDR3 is TGTGCCAGCAGTTCCGCGGGACCCTACAATGAGCAGTTCTTC. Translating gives CASSSAGPYNEQFF.

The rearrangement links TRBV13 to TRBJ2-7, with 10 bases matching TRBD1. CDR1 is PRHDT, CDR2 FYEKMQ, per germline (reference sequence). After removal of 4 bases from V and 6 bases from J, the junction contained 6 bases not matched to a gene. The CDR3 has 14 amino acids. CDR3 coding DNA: TGTGCCAGCAGCTCCGGGACAGGGGCGGTCGAGCAGTACTTC. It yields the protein CASSSGTGAVEQYF.

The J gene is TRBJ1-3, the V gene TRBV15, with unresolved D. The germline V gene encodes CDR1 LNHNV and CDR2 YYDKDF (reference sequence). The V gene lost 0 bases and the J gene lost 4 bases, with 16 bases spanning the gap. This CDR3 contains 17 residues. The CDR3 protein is CATSRDSLPRAGNTIYF. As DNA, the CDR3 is TGTGCCACCAGCAGAGACAGTCTTCCCAGAGCCGGAAACACCATATATTTT.

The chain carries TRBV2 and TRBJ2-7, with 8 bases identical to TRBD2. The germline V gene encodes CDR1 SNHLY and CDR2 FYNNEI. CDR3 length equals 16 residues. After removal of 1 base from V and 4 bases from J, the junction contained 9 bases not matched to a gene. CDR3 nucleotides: TGTGCCAGCAGTGAAGGAAGCGGGAGTGTTTGGTACGAGCAGTACTTC. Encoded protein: CASSEGSGSVWYEQYF.

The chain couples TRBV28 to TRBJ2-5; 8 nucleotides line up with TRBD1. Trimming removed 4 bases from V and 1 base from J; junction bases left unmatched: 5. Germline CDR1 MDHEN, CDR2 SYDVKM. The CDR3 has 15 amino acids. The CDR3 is CASSSPGTGQETQYF. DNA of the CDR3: TGTGCCAGCAGTTCCCCCGGGACAGGCCAAGAGACCCAGTACTTC.

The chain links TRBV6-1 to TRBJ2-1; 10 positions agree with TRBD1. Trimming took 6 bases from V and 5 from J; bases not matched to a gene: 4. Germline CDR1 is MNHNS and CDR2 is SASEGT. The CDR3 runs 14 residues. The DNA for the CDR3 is TGTGCCAGCAGGGCGACAGGGGGCCACAATGAGCAGTTCTTC. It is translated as CASRATGGHNEQFF.

The CDR3: CASSPTGGETYEQYF. The CDR3 region has the DNA TGTGCCAGTAGTCCGACCGGGGGGGAGACGTACGAGCAGTACTTC. V gene TRBV19 combines with J gene TRBJ2-7, with 8 bases matching TRBD2. V shed 5 bases and J 4 bases; nucleotides not matched to a gene: 10. The CDR3 is made up of 15 amino acids. In germline, CDR1 is LNHDA, CDR2 SQIVND (reference sequence).

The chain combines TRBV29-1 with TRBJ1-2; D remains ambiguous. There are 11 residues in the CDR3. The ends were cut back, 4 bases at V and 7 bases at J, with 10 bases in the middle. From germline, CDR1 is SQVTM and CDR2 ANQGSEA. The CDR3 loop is CSVVIEGGYTF. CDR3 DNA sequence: TGCAGCGTTGTGATAGAGGGTGGCTACACCTTC. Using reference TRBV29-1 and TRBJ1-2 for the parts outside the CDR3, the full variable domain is SAVISQKPSRDICQRGTSLTIQCQVDSQVTMMFWYRQQPGQSLTLIATANQGSEATYESGFVIDKFPISRPNLTFSTLTVSNMSPEDSSIYLCSVVIEGGYTFGSGTRLTVV.